This T cell receptor beta chain comes out of a study of technical replicates of blood from several donors. Profiled with immunoSEQ multiplex PCR; TCRdb holds only in-frame clones, not every one. The sample consists of some 70,000 clones, under 98% of them appearing once. Trimming took 2 bases from V and 4 from J, leaving 15 bases between them. Per the germline V gene, CDR1 is GTSNPN and CDR2 is SVGIG (reference sequence). The length of the CDR3 is 14 residues. The sample comprised T cells isolated from PBMCs. This clonotype originated in a human donor in good health. The J gene is TRBJ2-7, the V gene TRBV30, with D perhaps matching TRBD1 (5 bases). For the CDR3, the DNA is TGTGCCTGGAGTCCCGGACATGAGCTTTACGAGCAGTACTTC. Translating it yields CAWSPGHELYEQYF.